This is a list of T cell receptor beta chains from one sample in a study of shared clonotypes between healthy human individuals. TCRdb's copy holds only in-frame clones and misses some; the assay was immunoSEQ multiplex PCR. Here the sample spans 1.5 million to 2.5 million clones, roughly 95% being singletons. Sequenced material: naive CD8+ T cells sorted from blood. Every receptor here comes from a man in his late teens or twenties in good health. The CDR3 runs from the conserved cysteine through the conserved F or W. The D gene is left open where the match is weak. Size tells how often a clone was seen (once, few, many) or the class of an expanded clone, and some rows leave it out.

D gene	V gene	CDR3 length	clone size	J gene	CDR3 protein	CDR3 DNA
NA	TRBV6-5	16	once	TRBJ1-2	CASSYSRAGALYGYTF	TGTGCCAGCAGTTACTCGAGAGCCGGGGCACTCTATGGCTACACCTTC
TRBD1	TRBV2	16	once	TRBJ1-4	CASSEEPGQGWEKLFF	TGTGCCAGCAGTGAAGAGCCGGGACAGGGTTGGGAAAAACTGTTTTTT
TRBD2	TRBV2	13	NA	TRBJ2-3	CARAGTITDTQYF	TGTGCTCGGGCGGGGACTATCACAGATACGCAGTATTTT
NA	TRBV7-8	15	NA	TRBJ2-3	CASTTFGTLGDTQYF	TGTGCCAGCACCACATTTGGGACTCTGGGGGATACGCAGTATTTT
TRBD2	TRBV7-8	16	NA	TRBJ2-1	CASSFYLGEGVKEQFF	TGTGCCAGCAGCTTCTATTTGGGGGAGGGAGTAAAGGAGCAGTTCTTC
NA	TRBV2	18	NA	TRBJ1-2	CASSDYLRRDKANYGYTF	TGTGCCAGCAGTGACTATCTACGCCGGGACAAGGCTAACTATGGCTACACCTTC
NA	TRBV29-1	12	once	TRBJ1-1	CSVGGSNTEAFF	TGCAGCGTTGGAGGCTCAAACACTGAAGCTTTCTTT
NA	TRBV11-2	16	NA	TRBJ2-2	CASSLDDFSLSGELFF	TGTGCCAGCAGCTTAGACGATTTCTCCTTGTCTGGGGAGCTGTTTTTT
NA	TRBV28	13	NA	TRBJ2-7	CASSLTVSYEQYF	TGTGCCAGCAGTTTAACAGTCTCCTACGAGCAGTACTTC
NA	TRBV5-5	13	NA	TRBJ1-1	CASSWASNTEAFF	TGTGCCAGCAGCTGGGCGTCGAACACTGAAGCTTTCTTT
NA	TRBV21-1	17	NA	TRBJ1-6	CASSQERRSSYNSPLHF	TGTGCCAGCAGCCAAGAGCGAAGGAGCTCCTATAATTCACCCCTCCACTTT
TRBD1	TRBV6-5	14	NA	TRBJ1-2	CASSEGQGLVGYTF	TGTGCCAGCAGTGAAGGACAGGGCCTGGTTGGCTACACCTTC
NA	TRBV6-5	15	NA	TRBJ1-1	CASSYMGGSNTEAFF	TGTGCCAGCAGTTACATGGGCGGATCAAACACTGAAGCTTTCTTT
TRBD2	TRBV2	14	NA	TRBJ2-7	CASSEAGGPGEQYF	TGTGCCAGCAGTGAGGCGGGAGGGCCGGGTGAGCAGTACTTC